Each of the 24 T cell receptor beta chains below was sequenced from the same sample in a study of CD8+ T cells in alopecia areata. Sequencing templates came from extracted RNA that was reverse transcribed into cDNA. Some clones are missing from TCRdb's copy, which holds only in-frame ones; the method was immunoSEQ multiplex PCR. There are about 180,000 clones in the sample; 50% to 75% occur only once, and 14% to 15% lies in the top ten. The sequences come from CD4+ T cells sorted from blood, collected at week 0. These receptors were collected from a human donor with alopecia areata.

This chain joins TRBV30 and TRBJ2-5; a possible D gene is TRBD2 (5 bases). There are 13 residues in the CDR3. The germline V and J ends were trimmed by 5 bases and 3 bases, with 13 bases remaining between them. Germline loops: CDR1 GTSNPN, CDR2 SVGIG (reference sequence). The CDR3 sequence: CAWGREIKETQYF. Here the CDR3 DNA reads TGTGCCTGGGGAAGGGAGATAAAAGAGACCCAGTACTTC.

This chain links TRBV5-8 with TRBJ1-5; D is uncertain. V was clipped by 4 bases and J by 6 bases, with 14 bases between them. In germline, CDR1 is SGHTS, CDR2 YDEGEE. CDR3 length: 14 amino acids. CDR3 sequence (DNA): TGTGCCAGCAGCCAAGGCCGGGAGGGTCAGCCCCAGCATTTT. Its protein is CASSQGREGQPQHF. The whole variable domain, remainder taken from reference TRBV5-8 and TRBJ1-5, is EAGVTQSPTHLIKTRGQQATLRCSPISGHTSVYWYQQALGLGLQFLLWYDEGEERNRGNFPPRFSGRQFPNYSSELNVNALELEDSALYLCASSQGREGQPQHFGDGTRLSIL.

The sample holds a few counts of this clone. The rearrangement uses TRBV6-5 and TRBJ2-7; 10 positions agree with TRBD2. Germline CDR1 reads MNHEY; CDR2 reads SVGAGI. This CDR3 spans 15 amino acids. V shed 6 bases and J 6 bases; nucleotides not matched to a gene: 11. The CDR3 DNA sequence: TGTGCCAGCAGGGATCCTAGCGGGGGAACATTCGAGCAGTACTTC. Translated, it gives CASRDPSGGTFEQYF.

Regarding this clone: This sample includes further DNA sequences coding for the same CDR3. This rearrangement joins TRBV15 to TRBJ2-5; D remains unclear. The CDR3 is made up of 13 amino acids. The germline V and J ends were trimmed by 1 base and 2 bases, with 5 bases remaining between them. CDR1 is LNHNV and CDR2 is YYDKDF in the germline V gene (reference sequence). CDR3 sequence (DNA): TGTGCCACCAGCAGAGCAAGTCAAGAGACCCAGTACTTC. Translation gives CATSRASQETQYF. Together with reference TRBV15 and TRBJ2-5, the CDR3 gives the full variable domain: DAMVIQNPRYQVTQFGKPVTLSCSQTLNHNVMYWYQQKSSQAPKLLFHYYDKDFNNEADTPDNFQSRRPNTSFCFLDIRSPGLGDTAMYLCATSRASQETQYFGPGTRLLVL.

The chain uses TRBV15 and TRBJ1-2; possibly TRBD1 for D (6 bases). CDR3 length: 14 amino acids. Trimming removed 0 bases at V and 7 bases at J, with 12 bases between. Germline loops: CDR1 LNHNV, CDR2 YYDKDF (reference sequence). The CDR3 reads CATSREGGGRGYTF. The CDR3 nucleotides read TGTGCCACCAGCAGAGAAGGAGGGGGACGTGGCTACACCTTC.

The gene calls are TRBV30 and TRBJ2-7, with D unclear. CDR3 length: 12 amino acids. The germline V and J ends were trimmed by 0 bases and 3 bases, with 6 bases remaining between them. Germline CDR1 GTSNPN, CDR2 SVGIG (reference sequence). The CDR3 nucleotides read TGTGCCTGGAGTGTGAGGAACTACGAGCAGTACTTC. This encodes CAWSVRNYEQYF.

V and J are TRBV9 and TRBJ1-2; D is uncertain. Trimming cost V 0 bases and J 3 bases, with 6 bases left between them. The CDR3 has 13 amino acids. Germline V gene sequence: CDR1 SGDLS, CDR2 YYNGEE. For the CDR3, the DNA is TGTGCCAGCAGCGTAGTATCGGACTATGGCTACACCTTC. It translates to CASSVVSDYGYTF.

The chain joins TRBV7-8 to TRBJ2-3; 8 nucleotides match TRBD2. Trimming at V came to 3 bases and at J to 8 bases, leaving 10 bases not matched to a gene. This CDR3 has 15 residues. CDR1 is SGHVS, CDR2 FQNEAQ, per germline. The CDR3 protein is CASSLKRGPQGTQYF. For the CDR3, the DNA is TGTGCCAGCAGCTTGAAGCGGGGGCCCCAGGGTACGCAGTATTTT.

The rearrangement uses TRBV30 and TRBJ2-5, with D perhaps matching TRBD1 (5 bases). Germline values: CDR1 GTSNPN, CDR2 SVGIG (reference sequence). V was pared by 8 bases and J by 1 base, with 5 bases between. This CDR3 is built from 10 residues. CDR3 region: CAQGQETQYF. CDR3 bases: TGTGCCCAGGGCCAAGAGACCCAGTACTTC.

CDR3 bases: TGCAGCGTTGAAGTTAAGGGGAGGAACACTGAAGCTTTCTTT. This encodes CSVEVKGRNTEAFF. The chain couples TRBV29-1 to TRBJ1-1; D possibly corresponds to TRBD1 (5 bases). The CDR3 consists of 14 residues. Germline loops: CDR1 SQVTM, CDR2 ANQGSEA. Trimming took off 1 base at V and 1 base at J, with 10 bases between the two ends.

The V and J genes are TRBV29-1 and TRBJ1-1; D unresolved. V was trimmed by 6 bases and J by 7 bases, leaving 15 bases between them. The germline gives CDR1 SQVTM, CDR2 ANQGSEA. The CDR3 loop spans 12 amino acids. CDR3 in DNA: TGCAGCGTGACCCCTCTGGACGGTGAAGCTTTCTTT. Protein product: CSVTPLDGEAFF.

The chain combines TRBV2 with TRBJ1-2; D possibly corresponds to TRBD1 (5 bases). Trimming left V 6 bases short and J 4 bases short, with 12 bases between. The germline V gene encodes CDR1 SNHLY and CDR2 FYNNEI. The CDR3 length is 13 residues. CDR3 in DNA: TGTGCCAGCAGCGTGACAGCTTTCTATGGCTACACCTTC. Translated, it gives CASSVTAFYGYTF.

There are a few counts of this clone. The rearrangement joins TRBV5-5 to TRBJ2-1; unclear D gene. From germline, CDR1 is SGHKS and CDR2 YYEKEE (reference sequence). The CDR3 consists of 15 residues. Trimming removed 4 bases at V and 0 bases at J, with 11 bases between. The CDR3 here is CASSHAPGSYNEQFF. In DNA, the CDR3 is TGTGCCAGCAGCCACGCACCTGGCTCCTACAATGAGCAGTTCTTC.

This clone was detected only a few times. This chain links TRBV7-2 with TRBJ1-5; D gene unclear. Germline V gene lookup returns CDR1 SGHTA and CDR2 FQGNSA. The CDR3 has 13 residues. Trimming stripped 5 bases from V and 5 bases from J, with 10 bases between. The CDR3 region is CASSQAPDQPQHF. CDR3 bases: TGTGCCAGCAGCCAAGCCCCCGATCAGCCCCAGCATTTT.

This clone was detected only once. The chain links TRBV30 to TRBJ1-2; 8 bases match TRBD1. The germline gives CDR1 GTSNPN, CDR2 SVGIG (reference sequence). The CDR3 has 13 amino acids. The V segment lost 3 bases and the J segment 4 bases; nucleotides outside the gene matches: 4. CDR3 in DNA: TGTGCCTGGAGAGACAGGGGCGTCTATGGCTACACCTTC. As protein: CAWRDRGVYGYTF.

In this sample, this clone turned up a few times. The chain has TRBV14 and TRBJ2-2, with 9 bases fitting TRBD2. Germline V CDR1 and CDR2: SGHDN, FVKESK. CDR3 size: 17 residues. J was trimmed by 4 bases and V by 4 bases; bases with no gene match: 10. The CDR3 is CASSLLSGGTVTGELFF. The CDR3 coding sequence is TGTGCCAGCAGCCTTCTCAGCGGGGGGACAGTCACCGGGGAGCTGTTTTTT. Full variable domain (remainder filled in from reference TRBV14 and TRBJ2-2): EAGVTQFPSHSVIEKGQTVTLRCDPISGHDNLYWYRRVMGKEIKFLLHFVKESKQDESGMPNNRFLAERTGGTYSTLKVQPAELEDSGVYFCASSLLSGGTVTGELFFGEGSRLTVL.

The rearrangement links TRBV7-3 to TRBJ1-1, with 8 bases that match TRBD1. The length of the CDR3 is 12 residues. Germline assignment: CDR1 SGHTA and CDR2 FQGTGA. V was clipped by 6 bases and J by 12 bases; unmatched bases: 9. The CDR3: CASRLDREVPFF. The DNA for the CDR3 is TGTGCCAGCAGACTGGACAGGGAAGTGCCTTTCTTT.

This clone was seen only a few times. J is TRBJ1-5 and V is TRBV7-9; D may be TRBD1 (5 bases). CDR1 and CDR2 from the germline V gene are SEHNR and FQNEAQ (reference sequence). CDR3 size: 19 residues. V was trimmed by 4 bases and J by 1 base, leaving 23 bases between them. The CDR3 DNA reads as TGTGCCAGCAGCTCGTCGAGGGACCTATGGCCACGAAGCAATCAGCCCCAGCATTTT. This translates into CASSSSRDLWPRSNQPQHF.

The J gene is TRBJ2-7, the V gene TRBV5-6; D remains unclear. Deletions cut 1 base from V and 3 bases from J, with 5 bases between. Germline CDR1 and CDR2: SGHDT and YYEEEE. The length of the CDR3 is 12 residues. Written as DNA, the CDR3 is TGTGCCAGCAGCTTGATGGGCTACGAGCAGTACTTC. Protein sequence: CASSLMGYEQYF.

This rearrangement joins TRBV30 to TRBJ1-1; D call uncertain. Per the germline V gene, CDR1 is GTSNPN and CDR2 is SVGIG (reference sequence). V was pared by 3 bases and J by 5 bases, with 4 bases between. The CDR3 covers 10 residues. CDR3 region: CAWRTTEAFF. The CDR3 DNA reads as TGTGCCTGGAGGACGACTGAAGCTTTCTTT.

The V gene is TRBV2, the J gene TRBJ1-5; D is possibly TRBD1 (5 bases). Trimming removed 3 bases at V and 0 bases at J, with 12 bases between. The CDR3 length is 16 residues. From germline, CDR1 is SNHLY and CDR2 FYNNEI. CDR3 sequence reads: CASSEGQIYSNQPQHF. CDR3 nucleotides: TGTGCCAGCAGTGAGGGGCAGATTTATAGCAATCAGCCCCAGCATTTT.

This clone was seen only a few times. V gene TRBV7-9 combines with J gene TRBJ1-1; D is unresolved. The V end was cut by 5 bases, the J end by 7 bases, with 14 bases between. Germline V lookup: CDR1 SEHNR, CDR2 FQNEAQ (reference sequence). This CDR3 is built from 13 residues. CDR3 in DNA: TGTGCCAGCAGCACACACGGCGAGGGTGAAGCTTTCTTT. Its translation is CASSTHGEGEAFF. Variable domain in full (rest from reference TRBV7-9 and TRBJ1-1): DTGVSQNPRHKITKRGQNVTFRCDPISEHNRLYWYRQTLGQGPEFLTYFQNEAQLEKSRLLSDRFSAERPKGSFSTLEIQRTEQGDSAMYLCASSTHGEGEAFFGQGTRLTVV.

This clone has just a few counts. The chain combines TRBV29-1 with TRBJ2-1; D possibly corresponds to TRBD2 (6 bases). The CDR3 length is 16 residues. Germline CDR1 SQVTM, CDR2 ANQGSEA. V lost 4 bases to trimming and J lost 9 bases, with 25 bases between them. CDR3: CSVVGLSAQGLTEQFF. CDR3 DNA: TGCAGCGTTGTCGGTCTTTCTGCCCAGGGACTGACTGAGCAGTTCTTC.

V and J are TRBV4-1 and TRBJ1-1, with unresolved D. The germline CDR1 and CDR2 sequences are MGHRA and YSYEKL. CDR3 length equals 14 residues. V lost 0 bases, J lost 6 bases, and 11 bases lay in between. The CDR3 loop reads CASSQEYSGAEAFF. Here the CDR3 DNA reads TGCGCCAGCAGCCAAGAGTATTCGGGAGCTGAAGCTTTCTTT.